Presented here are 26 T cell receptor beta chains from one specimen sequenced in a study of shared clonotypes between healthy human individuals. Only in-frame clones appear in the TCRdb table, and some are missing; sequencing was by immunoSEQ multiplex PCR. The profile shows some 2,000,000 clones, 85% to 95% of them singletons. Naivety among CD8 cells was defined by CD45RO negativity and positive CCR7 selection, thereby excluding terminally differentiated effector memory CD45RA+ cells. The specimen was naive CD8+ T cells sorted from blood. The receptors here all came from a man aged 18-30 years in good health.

The CDR3 region has the DNA TGTGCCAGCAGCCCCAGGGCGGGGGGGCCGGAAGAGACCCAGTACTTC. It translates to CASSPRAGGPEETQYF. The J gene is TRBJ2-5, the V gene TRBV7-8; 9 bases align to TRBD2. Looked up from germline, CDR1 is SGHVS and CDR2 is FQNEAQ. The CDR3 totals 16 residues. J was trimmed by 3 bases and V by 5 bases; bases with no gene match: 10.

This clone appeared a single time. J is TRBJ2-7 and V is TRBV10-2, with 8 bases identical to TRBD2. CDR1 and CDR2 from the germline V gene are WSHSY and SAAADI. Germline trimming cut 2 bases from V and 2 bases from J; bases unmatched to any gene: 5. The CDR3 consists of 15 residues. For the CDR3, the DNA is TGCGCCAGCAGTGAGGTAGCGGGACTCCCCTACGAGCAGTACTTC. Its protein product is CASSEVAGLPYEQYF.

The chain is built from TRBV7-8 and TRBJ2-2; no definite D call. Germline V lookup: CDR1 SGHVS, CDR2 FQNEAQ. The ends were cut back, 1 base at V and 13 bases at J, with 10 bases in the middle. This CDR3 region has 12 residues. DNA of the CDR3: TGTGCCAGCAGCTTAGTTCAGCCCCCGCTGTTTTTT. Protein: CASSLVQPPLFF.

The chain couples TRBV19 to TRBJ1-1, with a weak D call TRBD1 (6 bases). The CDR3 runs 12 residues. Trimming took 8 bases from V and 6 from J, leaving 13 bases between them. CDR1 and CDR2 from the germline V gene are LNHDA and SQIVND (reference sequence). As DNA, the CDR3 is TGTGCCAGTGCCCCAGGGGCCGCTGAAGCTTTCTTT. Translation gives CASAPGAAEAFF.

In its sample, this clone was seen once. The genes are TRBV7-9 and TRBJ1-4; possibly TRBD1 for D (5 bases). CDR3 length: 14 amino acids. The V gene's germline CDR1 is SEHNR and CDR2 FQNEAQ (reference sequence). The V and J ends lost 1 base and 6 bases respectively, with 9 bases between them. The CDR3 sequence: CASSLVAGHEKLFF. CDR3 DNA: TGTGCCAGCAGCTTAGTAGCAGGGCATGAAAAACTGTTTTTT.

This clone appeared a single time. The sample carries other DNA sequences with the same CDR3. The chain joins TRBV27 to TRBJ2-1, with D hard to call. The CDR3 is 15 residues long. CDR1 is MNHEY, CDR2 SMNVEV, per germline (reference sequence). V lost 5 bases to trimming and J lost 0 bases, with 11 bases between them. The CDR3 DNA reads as TGTGCCAGCAGTCCGGACGGCAGCTCCTACAATGAGCAGTTCTTC. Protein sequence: CASSPDGSSYNEQFF.

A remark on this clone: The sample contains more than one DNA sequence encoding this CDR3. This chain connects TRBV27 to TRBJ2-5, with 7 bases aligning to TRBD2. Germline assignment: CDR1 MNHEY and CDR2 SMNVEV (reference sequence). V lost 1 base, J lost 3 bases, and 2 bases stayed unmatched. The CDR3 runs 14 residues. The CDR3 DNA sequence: TGTGCCAGCAGTTTATTGGGAGGGGAAGAGACCCAGTACTTC. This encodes CASSLLGGEETQYF.

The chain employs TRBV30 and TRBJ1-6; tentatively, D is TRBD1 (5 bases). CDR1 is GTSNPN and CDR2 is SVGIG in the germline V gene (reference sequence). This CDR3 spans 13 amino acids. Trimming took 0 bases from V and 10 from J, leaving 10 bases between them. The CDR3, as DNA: TGTGCCTGGAGTGTGACAGTGGGGTCACCCCTCCACTTT. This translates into CAWSVTVGSPLHF.

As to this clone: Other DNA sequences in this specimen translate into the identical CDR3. This CDR3 is CASSPSGGTDTQYF. CDR3 DNA: TGTGCCAGCAGCCCTAGCGGGGGCACAGATACGCAGTATTTT. The rearrangement links TRBV7-3 to TRBJ2-3; 9 positions agree with TRBD2. Per germline, CDR1 SGHTA and CDR2 FQGTGA. This CDR3 has 14 amino acids. With V trimmed by 5 bases and J by 1 base, 1 base remained unmatched.

For the CDR3, the DNA is TGTGCCAGCAGCGTAGGAGGAAGCGATAACTCTGGAAACACCATATATTTT. Its protein product is CASSVGGSDNSGNTIYF. The V call is TRBV9, the J call TRBJ1-3; the D is unclear. The CDR3 covers 17 residues. The germline V and J ends were trimmed by 0 bases and 0 bases, with 13 bases remaining between them. Germline V gene sequence: CDR1 SGDLS, CDR2 YYNGEE.

The CDR3 spells CASSLDGLAGTIDEQYF. In DNA form, the CDR3 reads TGTGCCAGCAGCTTGGATGGACTAGCGGGAACGATCGACGAGCAGTACTTC. The V and J genes are TRBV5-4 and TRBJ2-7; 12 nucleotides align to TRBD2. V gave up 0 bases and J gave up 5 bases; unmatched junction bases: 9. The germline CDR1 and CDR2 sequences are SGHNT and YYREEE (reference sequence). The CDR3 length is 17 residues.

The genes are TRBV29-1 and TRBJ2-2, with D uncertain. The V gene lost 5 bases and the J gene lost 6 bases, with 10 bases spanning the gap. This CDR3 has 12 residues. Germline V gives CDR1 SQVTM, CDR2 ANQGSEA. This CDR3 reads CSVHLGSGELFF. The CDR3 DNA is TGCAGCGTTCATTTGGGGTCCGGGGAGCTGTTTTTT.

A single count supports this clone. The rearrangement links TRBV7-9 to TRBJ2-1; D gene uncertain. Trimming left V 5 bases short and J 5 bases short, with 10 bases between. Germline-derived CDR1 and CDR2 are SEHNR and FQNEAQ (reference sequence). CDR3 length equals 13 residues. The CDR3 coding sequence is TGTGCCAGCAGCCCCCCGGCCGACAATGAGCAGTTCTTC. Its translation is CASSPPADNEQFF.

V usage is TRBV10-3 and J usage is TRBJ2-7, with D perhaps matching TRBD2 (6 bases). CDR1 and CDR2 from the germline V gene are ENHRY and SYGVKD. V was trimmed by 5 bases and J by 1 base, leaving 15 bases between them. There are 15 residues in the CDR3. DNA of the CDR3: TGTGCCATCAGTCCCTCCGGGGAGGTTTCCTACGAGCAGTACTTC. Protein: CAISPSGEVSYEQYF.

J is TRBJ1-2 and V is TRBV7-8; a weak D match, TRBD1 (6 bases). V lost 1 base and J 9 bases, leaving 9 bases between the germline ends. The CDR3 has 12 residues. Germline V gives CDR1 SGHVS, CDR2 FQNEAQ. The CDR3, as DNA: TGTGCCAGCAGCTTAGGGGACACCAGCTACACCTTC. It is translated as CASSLGDTSYTF.

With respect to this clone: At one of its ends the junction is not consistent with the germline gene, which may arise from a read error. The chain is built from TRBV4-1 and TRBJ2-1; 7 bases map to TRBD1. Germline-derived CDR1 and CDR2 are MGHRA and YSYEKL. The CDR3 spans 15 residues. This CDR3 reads CASSHFGTEYNEQFF. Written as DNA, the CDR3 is TGCGCCAGCAGCCACTTCGGGACAGAGTACAATGAACAGTTCTTC.

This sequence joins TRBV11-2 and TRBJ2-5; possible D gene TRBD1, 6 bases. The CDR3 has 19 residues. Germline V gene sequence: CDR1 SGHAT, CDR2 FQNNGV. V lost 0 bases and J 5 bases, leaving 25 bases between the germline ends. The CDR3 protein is CASSLDLTGMGIMMETQYF. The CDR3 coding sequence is TGTGCCAGCAGCTTAGATTTAACAGGGATGGGTATCATGATGGAGACCCAGTACTTC.

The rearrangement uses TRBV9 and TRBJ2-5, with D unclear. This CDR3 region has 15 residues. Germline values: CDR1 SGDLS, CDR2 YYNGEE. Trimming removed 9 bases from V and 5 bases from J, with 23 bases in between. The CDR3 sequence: CAIENQPRSNETQYF. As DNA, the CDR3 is TGTGCCATCGAGAACCAGCCCCGAAGTAATGAGACCCAGTACTTC.

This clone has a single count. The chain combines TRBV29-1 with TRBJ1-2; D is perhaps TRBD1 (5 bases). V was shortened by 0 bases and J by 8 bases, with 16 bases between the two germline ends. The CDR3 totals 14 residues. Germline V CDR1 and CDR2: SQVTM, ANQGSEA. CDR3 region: CSVEDWGPLGGYTF. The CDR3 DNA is TGCAGCGTTGAAGATTGGGGACCCCTAGGAGGCTACACCTTC.

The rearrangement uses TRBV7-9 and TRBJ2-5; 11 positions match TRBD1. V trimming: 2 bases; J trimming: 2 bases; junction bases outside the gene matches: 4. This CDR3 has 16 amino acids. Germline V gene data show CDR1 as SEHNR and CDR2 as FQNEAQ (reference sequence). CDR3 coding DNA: TGTGCCAGCAGCTTAACGGACAGGGGGCCGCAAGAGACCCAGTACTTC. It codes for CASSLTDRGPQETQYF. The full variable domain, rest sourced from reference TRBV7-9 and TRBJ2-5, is DTGVSQNPRHKITKRGQNVTFRCDPISEHNRLYWYRQTLGQGPEFLTYFQNEAQLEKSRLLSDRFSAERPKGSFSTLEIQRTEQGDSAMYLCASSLTDRGPQETQYFGPGTRLLVL.

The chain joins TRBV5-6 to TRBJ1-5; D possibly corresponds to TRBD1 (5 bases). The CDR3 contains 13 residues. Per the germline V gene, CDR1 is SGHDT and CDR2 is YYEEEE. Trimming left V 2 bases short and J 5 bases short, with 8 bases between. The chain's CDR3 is CASSFGTDQPQHF. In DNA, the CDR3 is TGTGCCAGCAGCTTCGGGACGGATCAGCCCCAGCATTTT.

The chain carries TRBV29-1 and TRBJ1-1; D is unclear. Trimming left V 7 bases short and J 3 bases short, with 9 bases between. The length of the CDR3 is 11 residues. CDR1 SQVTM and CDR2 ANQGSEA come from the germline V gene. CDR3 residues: CSGRRDTEAFF. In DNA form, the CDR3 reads TGCAGCGGCCGGCGGGACACTGAAGCTTTCTTT.

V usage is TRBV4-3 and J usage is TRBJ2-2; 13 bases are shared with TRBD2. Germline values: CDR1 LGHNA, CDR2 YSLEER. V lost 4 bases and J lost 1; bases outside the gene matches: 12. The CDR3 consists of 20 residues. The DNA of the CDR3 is TGCGCCAGCAGCCTGACCTTCGGAACTAGCGGGAGGGAGAACACCGGGGAGCTGTTTTTT. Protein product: CASSLTFGTSGRENTGELFF.

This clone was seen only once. Here the CDR3 DNA reads TGTGCCAGCAGTTGGGGGATGGCGGGGGACTACGAGCAGTACTTC. Protein product: CASSWGMAGDYEQYF. The rearrangement joins TRBV27 to TRBJ2-7; the match to TRBD2 covers 7 bases. Germline CDR1 and CDR2: MNHEY and SMNVEV (reference sequence). The junction had 9 bases not matched to a gene; V was cut back by 4 bases and J by 3 bases. CDR3 length: 15 amino acids.

DNA of the CDR3: TGTGCCAGCAGTTATGCCCACAGTGCAGAGACCCAGTACTTC. Residues: CASSYAHSAETQYF. The rearrangement uses TRBV6-5 and TRBJ2-5; D not certain. Trimming pared 3 bases from V and 4 bases from J, leaving 12 bases between. The CDR3 spans 14 residues. Germline values: CDR1 MNHEY, CDR2 SVGAGI.

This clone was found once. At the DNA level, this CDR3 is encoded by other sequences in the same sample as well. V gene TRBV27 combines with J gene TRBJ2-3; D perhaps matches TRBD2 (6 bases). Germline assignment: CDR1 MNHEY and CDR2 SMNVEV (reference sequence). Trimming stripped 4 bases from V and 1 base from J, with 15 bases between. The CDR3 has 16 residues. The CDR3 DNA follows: TGTGCCAGCAGTTCCGGGACTTCCCTGGGCACAGATACGCAGTATTTT. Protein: CASSSGTSLGTDTQYF.